The 22 T cell receptor beta chains reported below all come from one sample, sequenced in a study of shared T cell receptors in the human thymus. Some clones are missing from TCRdb's copy, which holds only in-frame ones; the method was immunoSEQ multiplex PCR. The table has roughly 560,000 clones, around 82% seen once. The same sample was also studied in work on human thymus T cells.

Sample: thymocytes. The receptors shown here come from a boy younger than two with a congenital heart defect.

This clone has a handful of counts. The rearrangement links TRBV4-2 to TRBJ2-3; D remains unclear. The germline gives CDR1 LGHNA, CDR2 YNFKEQ. V lost 4 bases, J lost 4 bases, and 21 bases lay in between. The CDR3 consists of 17 residues. DNA for the CDR3: TGTGCCAGCAGCCGTAGTCCAGACTCACGTCGTTCAGATACGCAGTATTTT. Translated, it gives CASSRSPDSRRSDTQYF.

The CDR3 region is CASSYHRYGYTF. The DNA of the CDR3 is TGTGCCAGCAGCTACCACAGATATGGCTACACCTTC. The chain is built from TRBV7-9 and TRBJ1-2; D not resolved. V dropped 4 bases and J dropped 5 bases, with 8 bases sitting between them. The CDR3 totals 12 residues. From germline, CDR1 is SEHNR and CDR2 FQNEAQ (reference sequence).

CDR3 protein: CSVAQGASYEQYF. In DNA, the CDR3 is TGCAGCGTTGCCCAGGGGGCCTCCTACGAGCAGTACTTC. This chain links TRBV29-1 with TRBJ2-7, with 8 bases fitting TRBD1. Trimming removed 4 bases from V and 0 bases from J; junction bases left unmatched: 2. The CDR3 has 13 residues. Germline loops: CDR1 SQVTM, CDR2 ANQGSEA.

The chain carries TRBV6-5 and TRBJ2-3, with a possible D match to TRBD1 (5 bases). The V end lost 10 bases, the J end lost 0 bases, and 14 bases lay between the germline ends. This CDR3 spans 14 amino acids. Germline V gives CDR1 MNHEY, CDR2 SVGAGI. In DNA form, the CDR3 reads TGTGCCACTCTGGGTCCAGGGAGCACAGATACGCAGTATTTT. Amino acids: CATLGPGSTDTQYF.

The genes are TRBV27 and TRBJ2-7; 7 bases align to TRBD1. Per the germline V gene, CDR1 is MNHEY and CDR2 is SMNVEV (reference sequence). V shed 2 bases, J shed 0 bases, and the junction held 7 bases outside the gene matches. The CDR3 contains 16 residues. In nucleotides, the CDR3 is TGTGCCAGCAGTTTAAAATTGGACAGGAGCTCCTACGAGCAGTACTTC. It specifies CASSLKLDRSSYEQYF.

The chain recombines TRBV6-1 with TRBJ1-2, with 9 bases fitting TRBD1. With V trimmed by 6 bases and J by 8 bases, 13 bases remained unmatched. Germline V CDR1 and CDR2: MNHNS, SASEGT. This CDR3 has 15 amino acids. The CDR3: CASSPPGQGAPGYTF. The CDR3 DNA is TGTGCCAGCAGCCCCCCGGGACAGGGTGCCCCAGGCTACACCTTC.

The gene calls are TRBV18 and TRBJ1-2, with 9 bases matching TRBD1. CDR1 is KGHSH, CDR2 LQKENI, per germline. The CDR3 is 16 amino acids. J lost 0 bases, V lost 3 bases, and 5 bases had no gene match. The CDR3 DNA sequence: TGTGCCAGCTCACCGTGGGACAGGGCTTCTAACTATGGCTACACCTTC. Its protein product is CASSPWDRASNYGYTF.

The rearrangement uses TRBV19 and TRBJ2-7; the match to TRBD1 covers 8 bases. There are 16 residues in the CDR3. Germline V gene data show CDR1 as LNHDA and CDR2 as SQIVND (reference sequence). The ends lost 0 bases at V and 1 base at J; junction bases unmatched: 5. CDR3 coding DNA: TGTGCCAGTAGTATAGATAAGGGGACAGGTTCCTACGAGCAGTACTTC. Protein product: CASSIDKGTGSYEQYF.

The V gene is TRBV14, the J gene TRBJ2-5; 9 bases align to TRBD1. The J segment lost 4 bases and the V segment lost 2 bases, leaving 8 bases of the junction unmatched. CDR3 length: 16 residues. The germline gives CDR1 SGHDN, CDR2 FVKESK. The CDR3 is CASSQTGQGWGETQYF. CDR3 coding DNA: TGTGCCAGCAGCCAAACGGGACAGGGATGGGGAGAGACCCAGTACTTC. Looking up the rest from reference TRBV14 and TRBJ2-5 gives the full variable domain: EAGVTQFPSHSVIEKGQTVTLRCDPISGHDNLYWYRRVMGKEIKFLLHFVKESKQDESGMPNNRFLAERTGGTYSTLKVQPAELEDSGVYFCASSQTGQGWGETQYFGPGTRLLVL.

The chain carries TRBV7-8 and TRBJ2-1, with TRBD2 identical over 8 bases. The V gene end was trimmed by 6 bases and the J gene end by 7 bases; junction bases not matched to a gene: 8. The CDR3 spans 14 residues. Germline-derived CDR1 and CDR2 are SGHVS and FQNEAQ. The CDR3 loop reads CASRISGTANEQFF. For the CDR3, the DNA is TGTGCCAGCAGGATTAGCGGGACGGCTAATGAGCAGTTCTTC.

J is TRBJ2-1 and V is TRBV27, with unresolved D. The CDR3 extends over 14 amino acids. Germline CDR1 is MNHEY and CDR2 is SMNVEV (reference sequence). V was clipped by 5 bases and J by 6 bases, with 14 bases between them. The CDR3, as DNA: TGTGCCAGCAGTCCGCCGGTTGTCTCCAATGAGCAGTTCTTC. This translates into CASSPPVVSNEQFF.

This chain uses TRBV7-3 with TRBJ2-1, with D possibly matching TRBD2 (5 bases). This CDR3 spans 17 amino acids. Trimming left V 5 bases short and J 3 bases short, with 20 bases between. Germline CDR1 is SGHTA and CDR2 is FQGTGA. In DNA, the CDR3 is TGTGCCAGCAGCCTTCGAGGAGGAAGGCCGAACTACAATGAGCAGTTCTTC. This encodes CASSLRGGRPNYNEQFF.

This CDR3 is CASSLEGWLAGHEQYF. Written as DNA, the CDR3 is TGTGCCAGCAGCTTGGAGGGTTGGCTAGCGGGGCACGAGCAGTACTTC. The V call is TRBV5-6, the J call TRBJ2-7; TRBD2 agrees at 9 bases. The CDR3 covers 16 residues. Germline V gene lookup returns CDR1 SGHDT and CDR2 YYEEEE. The ends lost 0 bases at V and 5 bases at J; junction bases unmatched: 9.

About this clone: Germline is not matched at one junction end, which may reflect a read error. The chain joins TRBV6-5 to TRBJ2-5; D remains unclear. This CDR3 is 15 amino acids long. Germline V CDR1 and CDR2: MNHEY, SVGAGI. The CDR3 region is CASSYSGSPREAQYF. In DNA, the CDR3 is TGTGCCAGCAGTTACTCTGGCAGTCCAAGAGAGGCCCAGTACTTC.

The sample holds a few counts of this clone. The chain carries TRBV9 and TRBJ1-6; 8 nucleotides match TRBD1. Trimming removed 4 bases from V and 5 bases from J; junction bases left unmatched: 11. This CDR3 spans 17 amino acids. Germline assignment: CDR1 SGDLS and CDR2 YYNGEE. The CDR3: CASSPSSTGADNSPLHF. The CDR3 DNA reads as TGTGCCAGCAGCCCTAGTTCGACAGGGGCAGATAATTCACCCCTCCACTTT.

The V gene is TRBV30, the J gene TRBJ2-2; TRBD2 aligns across 12 bases. J was trimmed by 4 bases and V by 4 bases; bases with no gene match: 19. Germline values: CDR1 GTSNPN, CDR2 SVGIG (reference sequence). The CDR3 runs 20 residues. The CDR3: CAWIRGPPASGRAGTGELFF. In DNA form, the CDR3 reads TGTGCCTGGATCCGGGGACCCCCGGCTAGCGGGAGGGCCGGCACCGGGGAGCTGTTTTTT.

The chain links TRBV2 to TRBJ1-2; 7 bases are a match to TRBD1. CDR3 length: 18 residues. Germline CDR1 SNHLY, CDR2 FYNNEI. Trimming removed 5 bases from V and 8 bases from J; junction bases left unmatched: 23. As DNA, the CDR3 is TGTGCCAGCAGTCAGAAGTTGGGACAGACAAGACCCCCCGGAGGCTACACCTTC. Residues: CASSQKLGQTRPPGGYTF. The variable domain in full, with the rest retrieved from reference TRBV2 and TRBJ1-2, is EPEVTQTPSHQVTQMGQEVILRCVPISNHLYFYWYRQILGQKVEFLVSFYNNEISEKSEIFDDQFSVERPDGSNFTLKIRSTKLEDSAMYFCASSQKLGQTRPPGGYTFGSGTRLTVV.

The sample holds a few counts of this clone. The chain recombines TRBV11-3 with TRBJ2-7, with D hard to call. Trimming shortened V by 4 bases and J by 7 bases, and 14 bases separated the two germline ends. The CDR3 has 13 amino acids. Germline V CDR1 and CDR2: SGHNT, YENEEA. The CDR3 loop reads CASSSRDSGEQYF. As DNA, the CDR3 is TGTGCCAGCAGCTCCCGTGATTCCGGGGAGCAGTACTTC.

The chain couples TRBV25-1 to TRBJ2-5; 12 nucleotides agree with TRBD2. Germline V gives CDR1 MGHDK, CDR2 SYGVNS. This CDR3 is built from 16 residues. V trimming: 2 bases; J trimming: 3 bases; junction bases outside the gene matches: 4. The CDR3 here is CASSEETSGSKETQYF. Here the CDR3 DNA reads TGTGCCAGCAGTGAAGAGACTAGCGGGAGTAAAGAGACCCAGTACTTC.

V is TRBV28 and J is TRBJ2-4, with 13 bases that match TRBD2. Per the germline V gene, CDR1 is MDHEN and CDR2 is SYDVKM. After removal of 7 bases from V and 0 bases from J, the junction contained 15 bases not matched to a gene. The CDR3 extends over 20 amino acids. Written as DNA, the CDR3 is TGTGCCAGCACCTTTGGACTAGCGGGAGAGTCAACCCTAGCCAAAAACATTCAGTACTTC. Translation: CASTFGLAGESTLAKNIQYF.

In this sample, this clone turned up a few times. The chain employs TRBV25-1 and TRBJ1-1; unclear D gene. This CDR3 spans 13 amino acids. CDR1 and CDR2 from the germline V gene are MGHDK and SYGVNS. V lost 10 bases and J 4 bases, leaving 16 bases between the germline ends. The CDR3 loop is CATLEGVGTEAFF. In nucleotides, the CDR3 is TGTGCCACCTTAGAGGGCGTCGGCACTGAAGCTTTCTTT.

As for this clone: An end of the junction differs from the germline gene, which may be a read error. The gene calls are TRBV28 and TRBJ2-5; D may be TRBD1 (6 bases). Germline V gene lookup returns CDR1 MDHEN and CDR2 SYDVKM. The length of the CDR3 is 13 residues. DNA for the CDR3: TGTGCCAGCAGGGGGGCCCCCCAAGCGACCCAGTACTTC. This codes for CASRGAPQATQYF.